The rows below give T cell receptor beta chains drawn from one sample of a study of control samples from healthy donors and cancer patients. Assay used: immunoSEQ multiplex PCR; TCRdb lists only in-frame clones, some missing. The sample yields fewer than 250,000 clones, 90% to 95% seen once. Sequencing was carried out using blood. These receptors came from a man between 25 and 39 years old in good health. CDR3s include the opening cysteine and the closing phenylalanine or tryptophan. Each record gives: clone size, J gene, V gene, D gene, CDR3 DNA, CDR3 protein. D genes are given only for firm matches. Clone size, where shown, is once, few, many, or a class for clones that have expanded.

>-|TRBJ2-5|TRBV2|-
TGTGCCAGCAAAGGGGTACAGCAAGAGACCCAGTACTTC
CASKGVQQETQYF
>-|TRBJ2-6|TRBV6-5|-
TGTGCCAGCAGTTACCTTGGGGCCAACGTCCTGACTTTC
CASSYLGANVLTF
>-|TRBJ2-7|TRBV30|-
TGTGCCTGGACCGACCCCTCGGGACTCCAAAAGGAGCAGTACTTC
CAWTDPSGLQKEQYF
>-|TRBJ1-2|TRBV3-1/TRBV3-2|-
TGTGCCAGCAGCCGGGGCGCGGATAACTATGGCTACACCTTC
CASSRGADNYGYTF
>-|TRBJ1-2|TRBV3-1/TRBV3-2|TRBD1
TGTGCCAGCAGCCAACCGAGGACAGGGGGTGGCTACACCTTC
CASSQPRTGGGYTF
>-|TRBJ2-6|TRBV18|-
TGTGCCAGCCCTAAGGGGACTGTCTCTGGGGCCAACGTCCTGACTTTC
CASPKGTVSGANVLTF
>-|TRBJ2-1|TRBV19|-
TGTGCCAGTAGTATAGATCGAGTAGCGAGCTCCTACAATGAGCAGTTCTTC
CASSIDRVASSYNEQFF
>-|TRBJ2-7|TRBV30|-
TGTGCCTGGATTTGGGTGGGTTTATGTTCGTACGAGCAGTACTTC
CAWIWVGLCSYEQYF
>-|TRBJ1-4|TRBV30|TRBD1
TGTGCCTGGAGTGTTCAGGGGGCGAGGGAAAAACTGTTTTTT
CAWSVQGAREKLFF
>many|TRBJ1-6|TRBV5-8|-
TGTGCCAGCAGCCCCATGAGGGGCCCCTATAATTCACCCCTCCACTTT
CASSPMRGPYNSPLHF
>-|TRBJ2-5|TRBV5-1|-
TGCGCCAGCAGCTTGGCTTGGGGGGAATATGAGACCCAGTACTTC
CASSLAWGEYETQYF
>-|TRBJ1-2|TRBV5-1|TRBD1
TGCGCCAGCAGCTTGGGGACAGGGGAGGACTATGGCTACACCTTC
CASSLGTGEDYGYTF
>-|TRBJ1-5|TRBV6-1|-
TGTGCCAGCAGTGAACAGACGGGGAATAATCAGCCCCAGCATTTT
CASSEQTGNNQPQHF
>once|TRBJ2-7|TRBV5-1|-
TGCGCCAGCAGCTTGAGTTGGCAGGCTATGCACGAGCAGTACTTC
CASSLSWQAMHEQYF
>-|TRBJ2-7|TRBV11-1|-
TGTGCCAGCAGCTTAGGGACCGCTGGTGGGAACGAGCAGTACTTC
CASSLGTAGGNEQYF
>-|TRBJ2-1|TRBV25-1|-
TGTGCCAGCCGCAGGGTTTACAATGAGCAGTTCTTC
CASRRVYNEQFF
>-|TRBJ1-4|TRBV3-1/TRBV3-2|-
TGTGCCAGCAGCCCGCCGGGGCAGACAGGTCAACTGTTTTTT
CASSPPGQTGQLFF
>-|TRBJ2-7|TRBV11-3|-
TGTGCCAGCAGCCCCCATCCGACTCCTCTAGTTGAGCAGTACTTC
CASSPHPTPLVEQYF
>-|TRBJ1-2|TRBV29-1|TRBD1
TGCAGCGTTGAAGTCTACCGACAGGGGGGAGGCTACACCTTC
CSVEVYRQGGGYTF
>-|TRBJ1-2|TRBV25-1|TRBD1
TGTGCCAGCAGTGAATCGGGTAGAGGGGGCTCCTACCCAGGCGGCTACACCTTC
CASSESGRGGSYPGGYTF
>-|TRBJ1-3|TRBV2|TRBD1
TGTGCCAGCAGTGAAGAGGGGGCTTCTGGAAACACCATATATTTT
CASSEEGASGNTIYF
>-|TRBJ1-2|TRBV29-1|-
TGCAGCGTTGATTTAACGCCCGCTAACTATGGCTACACCTTC
CSVDLTPANYGYTF
>-|TRBJ2-7|TRBV5-1|TRBD2
TGCGCCAGCAGCCCCGGGACTAGCGGGGGGGCTCCGGAGATCGAGCAGTACTTC
CASSPGTSGGAPEIEQYF